This T cell receptor (beta chain) was retrieved from a study of T cell responses to AZD1222 COVID-19 vaccine. Study-level results: Clonal diversity was possibly underestimated, and the donors were mostly white British, with more females. As reported, nearly half of all spike-specific TCRs target variant regions that are unmutated. Among AZD1222 vaccinees, only six were seropositive at baseline.

Trimming took off 3 bases at V and 0 bases at J, with 6 bases between the two ends. The CDR3 sequence is 14 residues long. Germline V CDR1 and CDR2: SGHTA, FQGNSA. Assay: immunoSEQ multiplex PCR; the TCRdb copy retains only in-frame clones and omits some. The sample table sets out over 120,000 clones. To note about this clone: Its antigen is unidentified.

The source is an adult in good health. V and J are TRBV7-2 and TRBJ1-5; D remains ambiguous. Sequencing used peripheral blood. Here the CDR3 DNA reads TGTGCCAGCAGCTTCAGTCATAGCAATCAGCCCCAGCATTTT. Translating gives CASSFSHSNQPQHF.